Listed below are T cell receptor beta chains from one sample, sequenced in a study of blood T cell repertoires in COVID-19. Data came from immunoSEQ multiplex PCR; TCRdb stores just in-frame clones and leaves some out. The sample yields 200,000 to 300,000 clones, more than 90% seen once. Sequencing was done on a sample of peripheral blood. The receptors were sampled from a young adult with COVID-19, enrolled during active disease. The CDR3 runs from the conserved cysteine through the conserved F or W. A D gene is named only where the DNA matches it firmly. The size of a clone is reported for some rows only, either as once, few or many, or as a class for expanded clones.

V	J	size	D	DNA	CDR3
TRBV5-8	TRBJ1-2	-	-	TGTGCCAGCGAGAGGACAGAGAGGGATGGCTACACCTTC	CASERTERDGYTF
TRBV7-2	TRBJ2-4	-	TRBD2	TGTGCCAGCAGAAGCGGGAGGGCCGAAGCCAAAAACATTCAGTACTTC	CASRSGRAEAKNIQYF
TRBV19	TRBJ2-1	-	TRBD2	TGTGCCAGTAGTGGGGGACTAGCGGACCCGACGTATCCCTACAATGAGCAGTTCTTC	CASSGGLADPTYPYNEQFF
TRBV11-2	TRBJ1-1	-	-	TGTGCCAGCAGCTTAGCCCCGACAGCTGAAGCTTTCTTT	CASSLAPTAEAFF
TRBV5-6	TRBJ1-5	-	-	TGTGCCAGCAGCCCCGGGAACTCCCTCAATCAGCCCCAGCATTTT	CASSPGNSLNQPQHF
TRBV19	TRBJ1-5	-	-	TGTGCCAGCCAACAGGCATTGGTAGGTCCCCAGCATTTT	CASQQALVGPQHF
TRBV7-2	TRBJ2-7	-	TRBD2	TGTGCCAGCAGCTTAACGACTAGCGGGAGGGCCGTGCAGTACTTC	CASSLTTSGRAVQYF
TRBV7-9	TRBJ1-2	-	-	TGTGCCAGCAGCTCCCCGGGAGGGGGGTATGGCTACACCTTC	CASSSPGGGYGYTF
TRBV11-2	TRBJ2-2	-	-	TGTGCCAGCAGCTTAGTTCGGGGCGGGGAGCTGTTTTTT	CASSLVRGGELFF
TRBV24-1	TRBJ2-2	once	TRBD2	TGTGCCACCAGTGTCAGCGGGAGGGACACCGGGGAGCTGTTTTTT	CATSVSGRDTGELFF
TRBV5-1	TRBJ1-6	-	-	TGCGCCAGCAGCTTGGAGGACAGCAATTCACCCCTCCACTTT	CASSLEDSNSPLHF
TRBV5-4	TRBJ2-5	-	-	TGTGCCAGCAGTAGCTCGATGGAGACCCAGTACTTC	CASSSSMETQYF
TRBV6-5	TRBJ1-1	-	-	TGTGCCAGCAGTTACTCAGGGGTGGCCACTGAAGCTTTCTTT	CASSYSGVATEAFF
TRBV11-3	TRBJ2-1	-	TRBD2	TGTGCCAGCAGCTGGACTAGCATTGGGGAGCAGTTCTTC	CASSWTSIGEQFF
TRBV19	TRBJ2-7	-	TRBD2	TGTGCCAGTAGTGTCTCCGGGCGGGAGGGCCCCGAGCAGTACTTC	CASSVSGREGPEQYF
TRBV6-5	TRBJ1-1	-	TRBD1	TGTGCCAGCAGTTTCACAGGGGGTGGAGGTGAAGCTTTCTTT	CASSFTGGGGEAFF
TRBV10-3	TRBJ2-2	-	TRBD2	TGTGCCATCAGTGAGGTGCTAGCGGGAGGGGAGCTGTTTTTT	CAISEVLAGGELFF
TRBV6-2/TRBV6-3	TRBJ2-1	-	TRBD2	TGTGCCAGCAGTTACTCGACGGTAGCGGGAGTAGATGAGCAGTTCTTC	CASSYSTVAGVDEQFF
TRBV27	TRBJ2-4	-	TRBD1	TGTGCCAGCAGTGGACAGGGTCCAGCCAAAAACATTCAGTACTTC	CASSGQGPAKNIQYF
TRBV24-1	TRBJ1-1	once	TRBD1	TGTGCCACCAGTGATGCCACAGGGGTGAACACTGAAGCTTTCTTT	CATSDATGVNTEAFF
TRBV30	TRBJ1-1	-	-	TGTGCCTGCATAGGAGGGACCCCGAACACTGAAGCTTTCTTT	CACIGGTPNTEAFF
TRBV5-1	TRBJ2-3	-	TRBD2	TGCGCCAGCAGCGGGGGACTAGCGGGAGGGTTGAATGTCGCAGATACGCAGTATTTT	CASSGGLAGGLNVADTQYF
TRBV11-2	TRBJ2-7	-	-	TGTGCCAGCACCTTACCGGGAGACGAGCAGTACTTC	CASTLPGDEQYF
TRBV10-3	TRBJ2-7	-	-	TGTGCCATCAGTGAGCATCAGGGTTCTAACGAGCAGTACTTC	CAISEHQGSNEQYF
TRBV24-1	TRBJ2-5	-	-	TGTGCCACCAGTGGGGGTAGGCGGGTAGAGACCCAGTACTTC	CATSGGRRVETQYF
TRBV5-6	TRBJ1-1	-	-	TGTGCCAGCAGCTACGTCGGGGGGTTGAACACTGAAGCTTTCTTT	CASSYVGGLNTEAFF
TRBV24-1	TRBJ2-7	-	-	TGTGCCACCAGTGATTTTCCCGGACATAAAGAAAGGGACGAGCAGTACTTC	CATSDFPGHKERDEQYF
TRBV7-9	TRBJ1-1	-	-	TGTGCCAGCAGCTTACGGCCAGGGTGGGGAACTGAAGCTTTCTTT	CASSLRPGWGTEAFF
TRBV28	TRBJ2-7	-	TRBD1	TGTGCCAGCAGTCCCCCCAGGGGGCTCTACGAGCAGTACTTC	CASSPPRGLYEQYF
TRBV5-1	TRBJ1-1	-	-	TGCGCCAGCAGCTTTGACAAGCTGAACACTGAAGCTTTCTTT	CASSFDKLNTEAFF
TRBV20-1	TRBJ1-3	-	-	TGCAGTGCTAGTTCGGCAGGAATCATATATTTT	CSASSAGIIYF
TRBV5-4	TRBJ2-7	-	TRBD2	TGTGCCAGCAGCTCAGGGACTAGCGGGAACTACGAGCAGTACTTC	CASSSGTSGNYEQYF
TRBV13	TRBJ2-3	few	-	TGTGCCAGCAGCTTTAGAGGCACCAGCACAGATACGCAGTATTTT	CASSFRGTSTDTQYF
TRBV11-1	TRBJ1-2	few	-	TGTGCCAGCAGCCAACAGGGTCTCGGCTATGGCTACACCTTC	CASSQQGLGYGYTF
TRBV7-2	TRBJ1-4	-	-	TGTGCCAGCAGCCCAAGTCCGCGGTTTAATGAAAAACTGTTTTTT	CASSPSPRFNEKLFF
TRBV28	TRBJ2-1	-	TRBD2	TGTGCCAGCAGTTTTCTAGCGGGAGGTTGGCTGTTCTTC	CASSFLAGGWLFF
TRBV21-1	TRBJ2-7	-	-	TGTGCCAGCAGCAAAGCGCCGAGGCTAGCGCCGAGCTCTAGCTCCTACGAGCAGTACTTC	CASSKAPRLAPSSSSYEQYF
TRBV4-1	TRBJ2-5	-	-	TGCGCCAGCAGCCAAGGACAGGAAGAGACCCAGTACTTC	CASSQGQEETQYF
TRBV7-9	TRBJ2-5	-	-	TGTGCCAGCAGCTTACGGTCCGAGGGAGAGACCCAGTACTTC	CASSLRSEGETQYF
TRBV21-1	TRBJ2-7	-	-	TGTGCCAGCAGCAAAGCCCCACCTCAGGGCTACGAGCAGTACTTC	CASSKAPPQGYEQYF
TRBV5-1	TRBJ2-3	-	-	TGCGCCAGCAGCTTGGGAGTAGCCTTGTATTTT	CASSLGVALYF
TRBV6-5	TRBJ2-7	-	TRBD2	TGTGCCAGCACCCCCCAGGGAGGGGCAGTGGGCGAGCAGTACTTC	CASTPQGGAVGEQYF
TRBV19	TRBJ2-1	-	TRBD2	TGTGCCAGTAGTGCACTAGCGGGGAGAGGAAATGAGCAGTTCTTC	CASSALAGRGNEQFF
TRBV5-6	TRBJ1-2	-	-	TGTGCCAGCAGCCTGGCCGACTATGGCTACACCTTC	CASSLADYGYTF
TRBV6-2/TRBV6-3	TRBJ1-2	-	-	TGTGCCAGCAGTATAACCACAGGTCCCCGCTATGGCTACACCTTC	CASSITTGPRYGYTF
TRBV7-2	TRBJ2-1	few	-	TGTGCCAGCAGCTTCACACAGGGAATATACAATGAGCAGTTCTTC	CASSFTQGIYNEQFF
TRBV10-3	TRBJ2-7	-	TRBD1	TGTGCCATCAGTAACCCGGGACAGGGTGGCGAGCAGTACTTC	CAISNPGQGGEQYF
TRBV19	TRBJ1-5	-	-	TGTGCCAGTAGCACCGATAGCAGTTTCCAGCCCCAGCATTTT	CASSTDSSFQPQHF
TRBV4-1	TRBJ2-1	once	TRBD2	TGCGCCAGCAGAGGGACTAGCGGCACGAATGAGCAGTTCTTC	CASRGTSGTNEQFF
TRBV24-1	TRBJ2-7	-	-	TGTGCCACCAGTGACACGGGTAGGGAGCAGTACTTC	CATSDTGREQYF
TRBV9	TRBJ2-2	-	TRBD2	TGTGCCAGCAGCGTAGGTTCGGCGGGAGTGGTCGACACCGGGGAGCTGTTTTTT	CASSVGSAGVVDTGELFF
TRBV2	TRBJ2-7	-	-	TGTGCCAGCAGTGAGAGCTCCTACGAGCAGTACTTC	CASSESSYEQYF